The 17 T cell receptor beta chains listed next were all sequenced from one sample in a study of blood T cell repertoires in COVID-19. Here immunoSEQ multiplex PCR was the method, and the copy in TCRdb shows in-frame clones only, minus some. The sample carries 220,000 or so clones, about 85% recorded once. The sequencing sample was made of peripheral blood. All receptors derive from a woman between 55 and 75 years old who had recovered from COVID-19.

Turning to this clone: The junction shows a germline mismatch at one end, possibly a read error. V is TRBV4-1 and J is TRBJ2-7, with D possibly matching TRBD2 (5 bases). This CDR3 is built from 19 residues. From germline, CDR1 is MGHRA and CDR2 YSYEKL. CDR3 in DNA: TGCGCCAGCAGCCAATTCCAGGATTGGGGTGTCGAGGGCGCCTACGGGCAGTACTTC. Amino acid sequence: CASSQFQDWGVEGAYGQYF.

The rearrangement joins TRBV6-5 to TRBJ2-7; 7 bases fit TRBD1. The V gene's germline CDR1 is MNHEY and CDR2 SVGAGI. The CDR3 has 15 residues. J lost 0 bases, V lost 7 bases, and 9 bases had no gene match. The CDR3 nucleotides are TGTGCCAGCATTCGGGACAGTACCACCTCCTACGAGCAGTACTTC. It specifies CASIRDSTTSYEQYF.

V gene TRBV30 combines with J gene TRBJ1-5; 9 nucleotides match TRBD1. Germline values: CDR1 GTSNPN, CDR2 SVGIG (reference sequence). The CDR3 covers 17 residues. Trimming took 0 bases from V and 2 from J; bases not matched to a gene: 8. The CDR3 is CAWSVVGTGKGNQPQHF. Written as DNA, the CDR3 is TGTGCCTGGAGTGTAGTTGGGACAGGGAAGGGCAATCAGCCCCAGCATTTT.

The DNA for the CDR3 is TGTGCCTGGGCCTGGACAGGGAGCTCCTACAATGAGCAGTTCTTC. Protein: CAWAWTGSSYNEQFF. The chain uses TRBV30 and TRBJ2-1; 8 positions match TRBD1. Germline V gives CDR1 GTSNPN, CDR2 SVGIG (reference sequence). V was pared by 5 bases and J by 0 bases, with 6 bases of the junction left unmatched. This CDR3 spans 15 amino acids.

The rearrangement links TRBV7-9 to TRBJ2-7; D may be TRBD2 (7 bases). V lost 4 bases, J lost 5 bases, and 18 bases lay in between. The CDR3 extends over 15 amino acids. The germline V gene encodes CDR1 SEHNR and CDR2 FQNEAQ (reference sequence). CDR3 nucleotide sequence: TGTGCCAGCAGCTGGTTCGGGGGGCGGGGTGACGAGCAGTACTTC. As protein: CASSWFGGRGDEQYF.

The V and J genes are TRBV4-1 and TRBJ1-1; D is undetermined. Germline V gene lookup returns CDR1 MGHRA and CDR2 YSYEKL. The CDR3 totals 14 residues. V dropped 3 bases and J dropped 5 bases, with 13 bases sitting between them. The CDR3 loop reads CASSQPGSNTEAFF. CDR3 nucleotide sequence: TGCGCCAGCAGCCAGCCGGGATCTAATACTGAAGCTTTCTTT.

This sequence joins TRBV20-1 and TRBJ1-1; D not certain. V lost 6 bases and J lost 7, with 9 bases in between. The CDR3 contains 10 residues. From germline, CDR1 is DFQATT and CDR2 SNEGSKA (reference sequence). CDR3 DNA sequence: TGCAGTGCCTTCCTCCTTGAAGCTTTCTTT. This sequence encodes CSAFLLEAFF.

The chain links TRBV3-1 (or the pseudogene TRBV3-2) to TRBJ2-3; 15 bases line up with TRBD2. The CDR3 totals 17 residues. Trimming at V came to 5 bases and at J to 5 bases, leaving 8 bases not matched to a gene. Germline CDR1 and CDR2: LGHDT and YNNKEL (reference sequence). The CDR3 nucleotides are TGTGCCAGCAGCAGGACTAGCGGGGGGGAATCCGGAGATACGCAGTATTTT. Amino acids: CASSRTSGGESGDTQYF.

The gene calls are TRBV5-1 and TRBJ1-6, with 10 bases aligning to TRBD1. V lost 4 bases to trimming and J lost 5 bases; unmatched junction nucleotides: 3. Looked up from germline, CDR1 is SGHRS and CDR2 is YFSETQ. The CDR3 length is 15 residues. CDR3 in DNA: TGCGCCAGCAGCGTGGACAGGGGGGATAATTCACCCCTCCACTTT. Encoded protein: CASSVDRGDNSPLHF.

The V gene is TRBV7-6, the J gene TRBJ2-2; D perhaps matches TRBD2 (6 bases). Trimming took 5 bases from V and 1 from J, leaving 11 bases between them. The CDR3 sequence is 15 residues long. CDR1 and CDR2 (germline): SGHVS, FNYEAQ. The CDR3 sequence is CASSPSGENTGELFF. DNA of the CDR3: TGTGCCAGCAGCCCCTCGGGAGAGAACACCGGGGAGCTGTTTTTT.

The chain links TRBV29-1 to TRBJ1-2; 7 nucleotides agree with TRBD1. The V gene's germline CDR1 is SQVTM and CDR2 ANQGSEA. After removal of 4 bases from V and 5 bases from J, the junction contained 7 bases not matched to a gene. The CDR3 runs to 13 residues. The CDR3 DNA reads TGCAGCGTTGCACAGGGGACGGGTTATGGCTACACCTTC. The encoded protein is CSVAQGTGYGYTF.

The chain joins TRBV5-6 to TRBJ2-5; TRBD1 matches at 7 bases. This CDR3 contains 14 residues. Trimming took 4 bases from V and 3 from J; bases not matched to a gene: 6. Germline CDR1 and CDR2: SGHDT and YYEEEE. CDR3: CASSPGTEEETQYF. DNA of the CDR3: TGTGCCAGCAGCCCGGGGACAGAGGAAGAGACCCAGTACTTC. The full variable domain, with the rest looked up from reference TRBV5-6 and TRBJ2-5, is DAGVTQSPTHLIKTRGQQVTLRCSPKSGHDTVSWYQQALGQGPQFIFQYYEEEERQRGNFPDRFSGHQFPNYSSELNVNALLLGDSALYLCASSPGTEEETQYFGPGTRLLVL.

The chain's CDR3 is CASSSGRVNTEAFF. CDR3 sequence (DNA): TGTGCCAGCAGTTCGGGCAGGGTGAACACTGAAGCTTTCTTT. The genes are TRBV28 and TRBJ1-1, with D possibly TRBD1 on 5 matching bases. Between the trimmed V and J ends, which lost 4 bases and 0 bases, there was a span of 9 bases. CDR1 is MDHEN, CDR2 SYDVKM, per germline. The CDR3 sequence is 14 residues long.

The CDR3 bases are TGTGCCAGCAGCTTAGTTAGGTCTAGAAACTATGGCTACACCTTC. This translates into CASSLVRSRNYGYTF. The chain employs TRBV7-2 and TRBJ1-2, with no clear D. The germline V gene has CDR1 SGHTA and CDR2 FQGNSA. The V and J ends lost 1 base and 2 bases respectively, with 11 bases between them. CDR3 length: 15 amino acids.

This clone showed up many times. The V and J genes are TRBV21-1 and TRBJ2-2; the table names TRBD1, a call not compared with the DNA. TRBV21-1 constitutes a pseudogene. This CDR3 has 16 residues. CDR3 residues: CASSKSDRENTGELFF. The CDR3 DNA is TGTGCCAGCAGCAAATCGGACAGGGAGAACACCGGGGAGCTGTTTTTT.

The J gene is TRBJ2-1, the V gene TRBV18; TRBD2 agrees at 10 bases. The CDR3 has 16 amino acids. After removal of 0 bases from V and 2 bases from J, the junction contained 1 base not matched to a gene. Germline lookup yields CDR1 KGHSH and CDR2 LQKENI. The CDR3: CASSPPTSGAYNEQFF. CDR3 DNA sequence: TGTGCCAGCTCACCACCCACTAGCGGGGCCTACAATGAGCAGTTCTTC.

The chain links TRBV11-1 to TRBJ2-3; TRBD1 matches at 10 bases. Looked up from germline, CDR1 is SGHAT and CDR2 is FQDESV (reference sequence). This CDR3 is built from 16 residues. With 3 bases clipped from V and 4 bases from J, the junction kept 7 bases outside the gene matches. DNA for the CDR3: TGTGCCAGCAGCTTCGACCGGGACAGGGGCTCAGATACGCAGTATTTT. Its translation is CASSFDRDRGSDTQYF.